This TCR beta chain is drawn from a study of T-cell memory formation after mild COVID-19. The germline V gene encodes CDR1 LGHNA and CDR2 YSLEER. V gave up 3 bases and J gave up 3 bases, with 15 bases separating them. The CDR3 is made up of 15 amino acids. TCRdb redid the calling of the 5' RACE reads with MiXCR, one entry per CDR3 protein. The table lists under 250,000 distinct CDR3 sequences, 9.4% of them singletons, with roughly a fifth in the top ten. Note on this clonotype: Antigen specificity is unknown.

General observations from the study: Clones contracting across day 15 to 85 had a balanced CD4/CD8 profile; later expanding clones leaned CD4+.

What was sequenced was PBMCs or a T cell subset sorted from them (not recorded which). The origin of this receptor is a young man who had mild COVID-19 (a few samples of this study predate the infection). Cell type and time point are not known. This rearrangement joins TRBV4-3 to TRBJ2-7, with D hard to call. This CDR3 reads CASSQAPQSHYEQYF. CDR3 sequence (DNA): TGCGCCAGCAGCCAGGCTCCTCAGAGTCACTACGAGCAGTACTTC.